One TCR beta chain is described in this entry. Its specificity is not known. This entry belongs to a study of CD8+ T cells in alopecia areata. On the study more broadly: Treatment comprised oral tofacitinib, 5 to 10 mg twice daily, in treated patients. For 6 to 18 months, tofacitinib was taken, and 6 months off drug followed.

The sample's treatment: oral pan-JAK inhibitor, 5-10 mg twice daily. Study conclusions and caveats: Researchers report lesional scalp, most notably alopecia totalis/universalis, outstripped normal scalp in clonality.

The CDR3 sequence is 14 residues long. V was shortened by 5 bases and J by 7 bases, with 18 bases between the two germline ends. From germline, CDR1 is MNHEY and CDR2 SVGAGI. The authors extracted RNA and reverse transcribed it into cDNA as the sequencing template. Method: immunoSEQ multiplex PCR; TCRdb's copy keeps in-frame clones and lacks some. The table records approximately 280,000 clones, roughly 60% of them present only once. Sequences were derived from CD4+ T cells sorted from blood, sampled at week 24, from a patient treated with tofacitinib. The TCR sequence derives from a human donor with alopecia areata. The chain carries TRBV6-5 and TRBJ2-7; D is unresolved. CDR3 amino acids: CASSRDSPPWEQYF. In nucleotides, the CDR3 is TGTGCCAGCAGTCGCGACTCTCCCCCCTGGGAGCAGTACTTC.